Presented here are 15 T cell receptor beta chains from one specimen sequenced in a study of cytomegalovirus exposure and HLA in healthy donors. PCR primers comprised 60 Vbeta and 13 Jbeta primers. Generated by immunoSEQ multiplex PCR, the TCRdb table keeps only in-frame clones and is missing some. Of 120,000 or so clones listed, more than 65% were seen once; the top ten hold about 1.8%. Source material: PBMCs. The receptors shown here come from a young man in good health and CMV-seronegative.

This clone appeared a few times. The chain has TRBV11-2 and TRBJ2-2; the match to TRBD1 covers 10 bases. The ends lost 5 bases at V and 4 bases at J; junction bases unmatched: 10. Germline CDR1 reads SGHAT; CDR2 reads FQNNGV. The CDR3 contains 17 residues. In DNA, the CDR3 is TGTGCCAGCAGCCCGTATCCGGGACAGGGGATCACCGGGGAGCTGTTTTTT. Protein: CASSPYPGQGITGELFF.

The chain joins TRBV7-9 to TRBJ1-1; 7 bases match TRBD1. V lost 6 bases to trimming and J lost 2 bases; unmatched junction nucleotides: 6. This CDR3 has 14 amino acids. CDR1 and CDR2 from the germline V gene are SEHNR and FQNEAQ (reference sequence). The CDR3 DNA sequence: TGTGCCAGCAGTTCGACAGGGAGTAACACTGAAGCTTTCTTT. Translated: CASSSTGSNTEAFF.

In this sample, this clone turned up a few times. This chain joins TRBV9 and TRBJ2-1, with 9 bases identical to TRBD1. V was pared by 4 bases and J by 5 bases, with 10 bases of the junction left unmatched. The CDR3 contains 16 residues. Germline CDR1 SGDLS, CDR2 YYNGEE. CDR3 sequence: CASSTRDRVVHNEQFF. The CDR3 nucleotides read TGTGCCAGCAGCACGAGGGACAGGGTGGTCCACAATGAGCAGTTCTTC.

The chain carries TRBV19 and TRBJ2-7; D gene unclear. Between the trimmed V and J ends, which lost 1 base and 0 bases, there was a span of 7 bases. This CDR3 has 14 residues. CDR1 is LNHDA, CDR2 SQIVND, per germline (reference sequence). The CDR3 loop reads CASSIADNSYEQYF. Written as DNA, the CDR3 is TGTGCCAGTAGTATAGCCGACAACTCCTACGAGCAGTACTTC.

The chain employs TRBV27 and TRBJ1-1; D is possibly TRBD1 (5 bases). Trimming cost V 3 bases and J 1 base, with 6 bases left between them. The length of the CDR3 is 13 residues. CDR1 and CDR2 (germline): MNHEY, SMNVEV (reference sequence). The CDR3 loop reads CASSFDRNTEAFF. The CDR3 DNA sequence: TGTGCCAGCAGTTTCGACAGGAACACTGAAGCTTTCTTT.

CDR3 sequence (DNA): TGTGCCAGCAGTGTGGACAGGGGGGGAACTGAAGCTTTCTTT. The encoded protein is CASSVDRGGTEAFF. The rearrangement uses TRBV6-1 and TRBJ1-1; 10 bases are shared with TRBD1. The CDR3 covers 14 residues. Trimming removed 4 bases from V and 5 bases from J; junction bases left unmatched: 4. The germline V gene has CDR1 MNHNS and CDR2 SASEGT.

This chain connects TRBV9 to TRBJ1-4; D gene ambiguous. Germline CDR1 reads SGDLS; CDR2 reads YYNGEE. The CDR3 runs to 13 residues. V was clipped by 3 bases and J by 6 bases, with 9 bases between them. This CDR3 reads CASSADIDEKLFF. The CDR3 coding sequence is TGTGCCAGCAGCGCCGACATCGATGAAAAACTGTTTTTT.

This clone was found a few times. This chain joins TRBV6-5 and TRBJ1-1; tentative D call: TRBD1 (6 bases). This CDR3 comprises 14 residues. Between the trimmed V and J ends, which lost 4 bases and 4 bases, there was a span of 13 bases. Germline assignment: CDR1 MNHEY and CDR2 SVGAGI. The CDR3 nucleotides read TGTGCCAGCAGTTCACAGGGTAGGGGCACTGAAGCTTTCTTT. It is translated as CASSSQGRGTEAFF.

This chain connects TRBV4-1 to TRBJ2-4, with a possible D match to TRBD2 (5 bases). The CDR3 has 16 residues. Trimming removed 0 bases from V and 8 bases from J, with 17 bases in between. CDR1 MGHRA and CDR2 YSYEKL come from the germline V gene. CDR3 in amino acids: CASSQEEAAIRDIQYF. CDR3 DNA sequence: TGCGCCAGCAGCCAAGAGGAGGCGGCAATCCGAGACATTCAGTACTTC.

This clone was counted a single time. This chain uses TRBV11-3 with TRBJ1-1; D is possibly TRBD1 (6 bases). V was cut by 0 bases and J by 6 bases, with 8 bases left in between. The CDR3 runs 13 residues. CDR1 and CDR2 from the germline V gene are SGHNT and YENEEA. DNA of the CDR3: TGTGCCAGCAGCTTAGAATCAGGGGCTGAAGCTTTCTTT. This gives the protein CASSLESGAEAFF.

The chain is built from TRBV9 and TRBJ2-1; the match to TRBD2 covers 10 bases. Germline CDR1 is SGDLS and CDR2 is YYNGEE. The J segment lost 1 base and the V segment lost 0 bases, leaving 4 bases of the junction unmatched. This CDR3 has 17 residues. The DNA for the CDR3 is TGTGCCAGCAGCGTAGTAGCTAGCGGGGGTTCCTACAATGAGCAGTTCTTC. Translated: CASSVVASGGSYNEQFF.

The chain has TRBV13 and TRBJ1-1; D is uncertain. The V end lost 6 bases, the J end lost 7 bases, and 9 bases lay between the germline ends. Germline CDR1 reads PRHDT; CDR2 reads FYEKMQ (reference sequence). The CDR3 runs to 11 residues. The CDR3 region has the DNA TGTGCCAGCAGTCTTAGTAATGAAGCTTTCTTT. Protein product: CASSLSNEAFF.

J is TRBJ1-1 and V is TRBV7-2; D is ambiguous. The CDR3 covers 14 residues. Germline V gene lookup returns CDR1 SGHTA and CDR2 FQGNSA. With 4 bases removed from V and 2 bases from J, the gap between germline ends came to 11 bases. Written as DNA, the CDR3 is TGTGCCAGCAGCTCGAGGGTCAGCAACACTGAAGCTTTCTTT. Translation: CASSSRVSNTEAFF.

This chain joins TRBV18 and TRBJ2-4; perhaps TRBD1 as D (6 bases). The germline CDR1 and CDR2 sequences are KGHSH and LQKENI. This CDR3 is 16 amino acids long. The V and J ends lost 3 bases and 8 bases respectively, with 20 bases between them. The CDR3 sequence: CASSPQGLMGEDIQYF. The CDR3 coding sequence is TGTGCCAGCTCACCTCAGGGGCTCATGGGGGAAGACATTCAGTACTTC. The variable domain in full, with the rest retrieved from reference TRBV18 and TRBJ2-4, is NAGVMQNPRHLVRRRGQEARLRCSPMKGHSHVYWYRQLPEEGLKFMVYLQKENIIDESGMPKERFSAEFPKEGPSILRIQQVVRGDSAAYFCASSPQGLMGEDIQYFGAGTRLSVL.

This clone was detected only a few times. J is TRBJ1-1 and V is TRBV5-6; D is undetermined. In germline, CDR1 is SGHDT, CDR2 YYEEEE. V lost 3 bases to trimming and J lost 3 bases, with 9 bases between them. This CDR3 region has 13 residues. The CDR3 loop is CASSSEGYTEAFF. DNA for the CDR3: TGTGCCAGCAGCTCTGAGGGATACACTGAAGCTTTCTTT.